This T cell receptor (beta chain) was recorded in a study of shared clonotypes between healthy human individuals. This CDR3 has 15 amino acids. V shed 2 bases, J shed 6 bases, and the junction held 4 bases outside the gene matches. Germline V lookup: CDR1 MNHEY, CDR2 SVGAGI. It was across several immunoSEQ plates that each subset's genomic DNA was evenly split. Replicate PCRs for sorted subsets used approximately 220 ng DNA; this equaled 30,000 to 35,000 T cell genomes. The repertoire was sequenced with immunoSEQ multiplex PCR; TCRdb's copy has only in-frame clones and lacks some. The sample has some 1 million clones, about 70% seen once. Worth noting for this clone: Its target is unknown.

Study-wide results and caveats: Generally, estimated richness proved larger in naive subsets than it did in memory subsets.

Sequencing input: memory CD4+ T cells sorted from blood. Subset meaning: CD45RA-negative fraction. This clonotype originated in a man between 18 and 35 years old in good health. This chain connects TRBV6-5 to TRBJ1-6; 7 bases match TRBD1. The CDR3 reads CASSYRTGGNSPLHF. CDR3 in DNA: TGTGCCAGCAGTTACCGGACAGGAGGTAATTCACCCCTCCACTTT.